The 32 T cell receptor beta chains below come from one sample, sequenced in a study of identical twins. Each CDR3 protein gets one entry after TCRdb re-called the 5' RACE reads with MiXCR. Of 400,000 to 500,000 distinct CDR3 sequences in the sample, approximately 14% were seen once. These data were also reused for a study on yellow fever vaccine responses in identical twins.

Material for sequencing was CD4+ T cells sorted from blood. The receptors shown here come from a woman between 18 and 29 years old in good health.

This clonotype was counted between two and nine times. The rearrangement uses TRBV28 and TRBJ2-7, with a tentative D call TRBD1 (5 bases). The CDR3 loop spans 15 amino acids. The V end was cut by 4 bases, the J end by 9 bases, with 22 bases between. Per the germline V gene, CDR1 is MDHEN and CDR2 is SYDVKM. The CDR3 DNA is TGTGCCAGCAGTTCAACAGGAAATTCCATACGAGGGCAGTACTTC. It yields the protein CASSSTGNSIRGQYF.

This chain uses TRBV20-1 with TRBJ2-2; 10 positions match TRBD2. CDR3 length: 13 residues. Germline CDR1 DFQATT, CDR2 SNEGSKA (reference sequence). The CDR3 coding sequence is TGCAGGAATCTAGCGGGAGTTGGCGGGGAGCTGTTTTTT. Translating gives CRNLAGVGGELFF.

The rearrangement joins TRBV29-1 to TRBJ2-1, with 11 bases lining up with TRBD1. Germline values: CDR1 SQVTM, CDR2 ANQGSEA. Trimming took 6 bases from V and 2 from J; bases not matched to a gene: 15. This CDR3 spans 18 amino acids. CDR3 DNA: TGCAGCGTCGCCGGGACAGGGGGTAGCGGGAGACCCTACAATGAGCAGTTCTTC. Its translation: CSVAGTGGSGRPYNEQFF.

This clonotype was picked up a small number of times. The chain recombines TRBV20-1 with TRBJ2-1; 10 nucleotides align to TRBD2. CDR1 and CDR2 from the germline V gene are DFQATT and SNEGSKA (reference sequence). There are 17 residues in the CDR3. V gave up 5 bases and J gave up 0 bases; unmatched junction bases: 10. The CDR3 region is CSAPRLAGVSSYNEQFF. DNA of the CDR3: TGCAGTGCTCCAAGGCTAGCGGGGGTTAGCTCCTACAATGAGCAGTTCTTC.

This clonotype has more than one count but fewer than ten. The rearrangement uses TRBV28 and TRBJ1-6; D is uncertain. The CDR3 runs 13 residues. Germline assignment: CDR1 MDHEN and CDR2 SYDVKM. Trimming pared 5 bases from V and 4 bases from J, leaving 6 bases between. The CDR3 is CASSNRYNSPLHF. The CDR3, as DNA: TGTGCCAGCAGTAACCGATATAATTCACCCCTCCACTTT.

V and J are TRBV6-5 and TRBJ2-7, with 7 nucleotides matching TRBD2. The CDR3 consists of 15 residues. Germline V gene data show CDR1 as MNHEY and CDR2 as SVGAGI. V trimming: 0 bases; J trimming: 5 bases; junction bases outside the gene matches: 7. CDR3 region: CASSYSGLAVDEQYF. The CDR3 region has the DNA TGTGCCAGCAGTTACTCTGGCCTAGCGGTCGACGAGCAGTACTTC.

CDR3 bases: TGTGCCAGCACGCAGGAGCCAAACTCTGGGGCCAACGTCCTGACTTTC. Translation: CASTQEPNSGANVLTF. This chain uses TRBV3-1 with TRBJ2-6; no definite D call. Germline lookup yields CDR1 LGHDT and CDR2 YNNKEL (reference sequence). The CDR3 totals 16 residues. The V end was cut by 7 bases, the J end by 0 bases, with 13 bases between.

In its sample, this clonotype was seen a few times. The chain carries TRBV7-2 and TRBJ2-2; 10 positions match TRBD2. This CDR3 contains 15 residues. The trim removed 2 bases at V and 6 bases at J, leaving 3 bases unmatched. The germline V gene has CDR1 SGHTA and CDR2 FQGNSA. This CDR3 is CASSLLAGVPGELFF. The CDR3, as DNA: TGTGCCAGCAGCTTACTAGCGGGAGTACCCGGGGAGCTGTTTTTT.

The gene calls are TRBV10-3 and TRBJ2-7; 7 bases agree with TRBD1. V shed 6 bases and J 3 bases; nucleotides not matched to a gene: 5. The CDR3 is made up of 13 amino acids. Germline loops: CDR1 ENHRY, CDR2 SYGVKD. The chain's CDR3 is CAISPGQSYEQYF. The DNA of the CDR3 is TGTGCCATCAGCCCGGGACAGAGCTACGAGCAGTACTTC.

The chain has TRBV6-2 or TRBV6-3 and TRBJ2-7; D remains ambiguous. CDR1 and CDR2 from the germline V gene are MNHEY and SVGEGT. This CDR3 is 13 amino acids long. Trimming removed 7 bases from V and 6 bases from J, with 16 bases in between. The CDR3 here is CASTRNPLFEQYF. DNA of the CDR3: TGTGCCAGCACCCGAAATCCCCTCTTCGAGCAGTACTTC.

This clonotype showed up just a few times. CDR3 sequence: CASSWGLSYEQYF. CDR3 nucleotides: TGTGCCAGCAGCTGGGGGCTTTCCTACGAGCAGTACTTC. The chain joins TRBV27 to TRBJ2-7; D might be TRBD1 (6 bases). Germline values: CDR1 MNHEY, CDR2 SMNVEV (reference sequence). The CDR3 is 13 residues long. Trimming removed 6 bases at V and 1 base at J, with 10 bases between.

The rearrangement links TRBV27 to TRBJ2-2; D is tentatively TRBD1 or TRBD2 (5 bases each). In germline, CDR1 is MNHEY, CDR2 SMNVEV (reference sequence). CDR3 size: 16 residues. The V end was cut by 3 bases, the J end by 2 bases, with 13 bases between. The chain's CDR3 is CASSFVQGRNTGELFF. The CDR3 bases are TGTGCCAGCAGTTTTGTCCAGGGACGAAACACCGGGGAGCTGTTTTTT.

This clonotype has more than one count but fewer than ten. The rearrangement joins TRBV25-1 to TRBJ2-5; 11 bases are a match to TRBD2. V dropped 5 bases and J dropped 4; count of bases not matched to a gene: 9. The germline V gene has CDR1 MGHDK and CDR2 SYGVNS. The CDR3 is 16 amino acids. The CDR3 loop reads CASSLPTSGGGETQYF. The CDR3 nucleotides read TGTGCCAGCAGTCTCCCAACTAGCGGGGGAGGAGAGACCCAGTACTTC.

This clonotype was seen a few times. The chain couples TRBV3-1 to TRBJ2-7; TRBD2 might be the D (5 bases). Germline V CDR1 and CDR2: LGHDT, YNNKEL (reference sequence). The CDR3 extends over 15 amino acids. V lost 0 bases and J 5 bases, leaving 14 bases between the germline ends. The CDR3 DNA reads TGTGCCAGCAGCCAAGATTCTAAGATCGGGAACGAGCAGTACTTC. This gives the protein CASSQDSKIGNEQYF.

This clonotype was counted only a few times. J is TRBJ1-5 and V is TRBV12-3 or TRBV12-4; perhaps TRBD1 as D (5 bases). The germline V and J ends were trimmed by 7 bases and 0 bases, with 10 bases remaining between them. The CDR3 runs to 14 residues. CDR3 sequence (DNA): TGTGCCAGCACCGTCGGGGGTAGCAATCAGCCCCAGCATTTT. Its translation: CASTVGGSNQPQHF.

The rearrangement uses TRBV29-1 and TRBJ2-7; possibly TRBD1 for D (6 bases). Germline CDR1 and CDR2: SQVTM and ANQGSEA. This CDR3 comprises 12 residues. The CDR3 bases are TGCAGATATAGGACAGCCATTTACGAGCAGTACTTC. It codes for CRYRTAIYEQYF.

J is TRBJ2-1 and V is TRBV7-2, with TRBD1 matching over 8 bases. Germline V gene sequence: CDR1 SGHTA, CDR2 FQGNSA. V gave up 1 base and J gave up 4 bases; unmatched junction bases: 6. CDR3 length: 16 amino acids. The CDR3: CASSLEDRVGYNEQFF. The CDR3, as DNA: TGTGCCAGCAGCTTAGAGGACAGGGTTGGATACAATGAGCAGTTCTTC.

As for this clonotype: One junction end disagrees with the germline gene, perhaps due to a read error. The chain employs TRBV25-1 and TRBJ2-4, with a tentative D call TRBD1 (7 bases). The CDR3 sequence is 17 residues long. Germline-derived CDR1 and CDR2 are MGHDK and SYGVNS. The CDR3 protein is CASSESQGGEAKNIQYF. For the CDR3, the DNA is TGTGCCAGTAGTGAGTCGCAGGGGGGAGAGGCCAAAAACATTCAGTACTTC.

The gene calls are TRBV7-6 and TRBJ2-2; 7 nucleotides line up with TRBD2. The CDR3 runs 16 residues. Trimming cost V 2 bases and J 5 bases; bases outside gene matches: 8. CDR1 SGHVS and CDR2 FNYEAQ come from the germline V gene. CDR3 loop: CASSLKGGGLTGELFF. Written as DNA, the CDR3 is TGTGCCAGCAGCTTAAAAGGCGGGGGTCTGACCGGGGAGCTGTTTTTT.

This clonotype came up many times. The V gene is TRBV20-1, the J gene TRBJ2-1; 7 bases agree with TRBD1. V lost 4 bases, J lost 0 bases, and 3 bases stayed unmatched. The germline V gene has CDR1 DFQATT and CDR2 SNEGSKA (reference sequence). The length of the CDR3 is 14 residues. The CDR3 protein is CSAKDRSSYNEQFF. CDR3 nucleotide sequence: TGCAGTGCTAAGGACAGGAGCTCCTACAATGAGCAGTTCTTC.

The chain couples TRBV29-1 to TRBJ1-1, with 8 bases that match TRBD1. Trimming took 7 bases from V and 5 from J; bases not matched to a gene: 9. The germline V gene encodes CDR1 SQVTM and CDR2 ANQGSEA. The CDR3 runs 13 residues. CDR3 sequence: CSASQGVRTEAFF. The CDR3 region has the DNA TGCAGCGCCTCACAGGGGGTCAGGACTGAAGCTTTCTTT.

The rearrangement links TRBV2 to TRBJ1-1, with D possibly matching TRBD1 (5 bases). V dropped 6 bases and J dropped 4 bases, with 15 bases sitting between them. Per germline, CDR1 SNHLY and CDR2 FYNNEI. The CDR3 consists of 14 residues. The CDR3 is CASRAQVLGTEAFF. The CDR3 nucleotides are TGTGCCAGCAGGGCACAGGTCCTTGGCACTGAAGCTTTCTTT.

The gene calls are TRBV3-1 and TRBJ2-2, with D uncertain. CDR3 length equals 15 residues. CDR1 LGHDT and CDR2 YNNKEL come from the germline V gene (reference sequence). V lost 1 base and J lost 1, with 7 bases in between. The CDR3 is CASSQGHLNTGELFF. The CDR3 DNA is TGTGCCAGCAGCCAAGGCCATCTGAACACCGGGGAGCTGTTTTTT.

The chain has TRBV27 and TRBJ1-6; TRBD1 matches at 8 bases. The germline gives CDR1 MNHEY, CDR2 SMNVEV (reference sequence). The junction had 6 bases not matched to a gene; V was cut back by 6 bases and J by 11 bases. This CDR3 has 13 amino acids. CDR3: CASSTDRVTPLHF. In DNA, the CDR3 is TGTGCCAGCAGCACGGACAGGGTAACACCCCTCCACTTT.

The V and J genes are TRBV12-3 or TRBV12-4 and TRBJ2-1; TRBD2 matches 16 bases. V shed 4 bases, J shed 10 bases, and the junction held 7 bases outside the gene matches. This CDR3 comprises 16 residues. Here the CDR3 DNA reads TGTGCCAGCAGTTCCGGGACTAGCGGGGGGGCTGGCGAGCAGTTCTTC. Translated, it gives CASSSGTSGGAGEQFF.

Ten or more counts support this clonotype. The chain employs TRBV28 and TRBJ2-3; 11 bases are shared with TRBD2. The CDR3 length is 16 residues. In germline, CDR1 is MDHEN, CDR2 SYDVKM. The J segment lost 2 bases and the V segment lost 5 bases, leaving 6 bases of the junction unmatched. CDR3 nucleotide sequence: TGTGCCAGCAGTAAACCTAGCGGGGGGCTCACAGATACGCAGTATTTT. Translated, it gives CASSKPSGGLTDTQYF.

Points on this clonotype: A read error may account for a junction end that differs from germline. V usage is TRBV12-3 or TRBV12-4 and J usage is TRBJ2-3; 7 bases are shared with TRBD2. CDR3 length: 15 amino acids. CDR3 in amino acids: CASGLVGGVVDTQYF. The CDR3 nucleotides read TGTGCCAGCGGTTTGGTTGGGGGGGTGGTAGATACGCAGTATTTT.

This clonotype occurred a few times. V and J are TRBV24-1 and TRBJ2-1; TRBD2 matches at 13 bases. The junction had 9 bases not matched to a gene; V was cut back by 10 bases and J by 7 bases. The CDR3 spans 15 residues. Germline assignment: CDR1 KGHDR and CDR2 SFDVKD. The CDR3 here is CATSLGLAGLNEQFF. CDR3 nucleotides: TGTGCCACTTCCCTGGGACTAGCGGGGCTGAATGAGCAGTTCTTC.

The V call is TRBV28, the J call TRBJ2-6, with TRBD1 matching over 7 bases. CDR3 size: 17 residues. Unmatched junction bases numbered 9, after V lost 5 bases and J lost 2 bases. Germline V gives CDR1 MDHEN, CDR2 SYDVKM. In DNA, the CDR3 is TGTGCCAGCAGTCCCGATCACAGGGGAACTGGGGCCAACGTCCTGACTTTC. It translates to CASSPDHRGTGANVLTF.

This clonotype occurred many times. This chain connects TRBV18 to TRBJ2-2, with 11 bases matching TRBD2. The CDR3 runs 16 residues. Germline V gene lookup returns CDR1 KGHSH and CDR2 LQKENI. Trimming took 5 bases from V and 1 from J; bases not matched to a gene: 3. The CDR3 region is CASSSTSGVNTGELFF. Here the CDR3 DNA reads TGTGCCAGCTCATCGACTAGCGGGGTGAACACCGGGGAGCTGTTTTTT. The entire variable domain, with the rest obtained from reference TRBV18 and TRBJ2-2, is as follows: NAGVMQNPRHLVRRRGQEARLRCSPMKGHSHVYWYRQLPEEGLKFMVYLQKENIIDESGMPKERFSAEFPKEGPSILRIQQVVRGDSAAYFCASSSTSGVNTGELFFGEGSRLTVL.

This clonotype has more than one count but fewer than ten. The chain couples TRBV2 to TRBJ2-3, with TRBD2 matching over 11 bases. V lost 2 bases, J lost 0 bases, and 4 bases stayed unmatched. The CDR3 runs 17 residues. Germline V gene data show CDR1 as SNHLY and CDR2 as FYNNEI. CDR3 residues: CASSEIAGGVSTDTQYF. The CDR3 DNA reads TGTGCCAGCAGTGAAATAGCGGGAGGGGTAAGCACAGATACGCAGTATTTT.

This clonotype has just a few counts. This rearrangement joins TRBV4-3 to TRBJ2-7; D gene unclear. Per germline, CDR1 LGHNA and CDR2 YSLEER. Trimming removed 1 base from V and 0 bases from J, with 13 bases in between. The CDR3 runs to 16 residues. The CDR3 DNA is TGCGCCAGCAGCCAAGGACGAGCTGTCGACTCCTACGAGCAGTACTTC. It encodes CASSQGRAVDSYEQYF.